This TCR beta chain is from a study of CD8+ T cells in alopecia areata. Study conclusions and caveats: Higher clonality and more expanded CD8+ clones appeared in lesional than normal scalp. Many expanded lesional clones persisted during tofacitinib (in both scalp and blood).

Treatment specified: oral pan-JAK inhibitor, 5-10 mg twice daily. Comment on this clone: Antigen: not known.

V lost 4 bases and J lost 2, with 11 bases in between. The CDR3 is 14 amino acids. CDR1 SNHLY and CDR2 FYNNEI come from the germline V gene. cDNA serving as the sequencing template came from extracted, reverse transcribed RNA. The protocol was immunoSEQ multiplex PCR, while the TCRdb copy is restricted to in-frame clones and leaves out a portion. The table includes about 180,000 clones, roughly 46% detected once. This receptor was identified in a human donor with alopecia areata. The sample was CD8+ T cells sorted from blood, taken at week 52, from a patient treated with tofacitinib. The chain joins TRBV2 to TRBJ2-5; D is perhaps TRBD2 (6 bases). The CDR3 sequence: CASSGWDSQETQYF. As DNA, the CDR3 is TGTGCCAGCAGTGGCTGGGACTCTCAAGAGACCCAGTACTTC.